Shown below are 17 T cell receptor beta chains from a single sample sequenced in a study of blood T cell repertoires in COVID-19. Assay used: immunoSEQ multiplex PCR; TCRdb lists only in-frame clones, some missing. The table shows hundreds of thousands of clones, with approximately 81% occurring only once. Specimen: peripheral blood. These TCRs come from an elderly woman with active or convalescent COVID-19.

The chain couples TRBV5-1 to TRBJ1-2; 9 bases line up with TRBD1. V lost 3 bases to trimming and J lost 3 bases; unmatched junction nucleotides: 3. Germline CDR1 SGHRS, CDR2 YFSETQ. The CDR3 is 14 amino acids. The CDR3 spells CASSWGQGHYGYTF. CDR3 sequence (DNA): TGCGCCAGCAGCTGGGGACAGGGACACTATGGCTACACCTTC.

The chain uses TRBV5-4 and TRBJ2-3, with 7 bases lining up with TRBD2. CDR1 is SGHNT and CDR2 is YYREEE in the germline V gene (reference sequence). V lost 2 bases and J lost 0; bases outside the gene matches: 3. The CDR3 loop spans 15 amino acids. CDR3 loop: CASSFSGMSTDTQYF. The DNA for the CDR3 is TGTGCCAGCAGCTTCAGCGGGATGAGCACAGATACGCAGTATTTT. Combining the CDR3 with reference TRBV5-4 and TRBJ2-3 gives the whole variable domain ETGVTQSPTHLIKTRGQQVTLRCSSQSGHNTVSWYQQALGQGPQFIFQYYREEENGRGNFPPRFSGLQFPNYSSELNVNALELDDSALYLCASSFSGMSTDTQYFGPGTRLTVL.

V is TRBV7-9 and J is TRBJ2-7; 8 bases match TRBD2. The V gene's germline CDR1 is SEHNR and CDR2 FQNEAQ (reference sequence). V lost 5 bases and J lost 5; bases outside the gene matches: 11. The CDR3 sequence is 15 residues long. The CDR3 bases are TGTGCCAGCAGCCCTGCTAGCGGGTGGAGCCACGAGCAGTACTTC. This gives the protein CASSPASGWSHEQYF.

This sequence joins TRBV10-3 and TRBJ2-7, with 9 positions matching TRBD2. Losses at the gene ends were 2 bases for V and 3 bases for J; bases not matched to a gene: 8. From germline, CDR1 is ENHRY and CDR2 SYGVKD. The CDR3 sequence is 16 residues long. In DNA, the CDR3 is TGTGCCATCAGTGAGATGGGGGTAGCGGGGGACTACGAGCAGTACTTC. Its translation is CAISEMGVAGDYEQYF.

This rearrangement joins TRBV5-4 to TRBJ2-5; 7 nucleotides align to TRBD1. The CDR3 totals 14 residues. Germline values: CDR1 SGHNT, CDR2 YYREEE (reference sequence). V shed 4 bases and J 1 base; nucleotides not matched to a gene: 4. In DNA, the CDR3 is TGTGCCAGCAGCCGCCGGGACAGCCAAGAGACCCAGTACTTC. This sequence encodes CASSRRDSQETQYF.

The chain joins TRBV6-2 or TRBV6-3 to TRBJ1-1; 7 bases map to TRBD1. Germline V gene data show CDR1 as MNHEY and CDR2 as SVGEGT. The CDR3 extends over 14 amino acids. J lost 4 bases, V lost 3 bases, and 5 bases had no gene match. The CDR3: CASSYGTVFTEAFF. The CDR3 coding sequence is TGTGCCAGCAGTTATGGGACAGTATTCACTGAAGCTTTCTTT.

The chain has TRBV5-5 and TRBJ1-1, with TRBD1 identical over 8 bases. The germline V gene has CDR1 SGHKS and CDR2 YYEKEE (reference sequence). The CDR3 is made up of 16 amino acids. V lost 3 bases to trimming and J lost 4 bases; unmatched junction nucleotides: 11. The CDR3 DNA is TGTGCCAGCAGCTCGGTAAGCGAGACAGGGGTCACTGAAGCTTTCTTT. Translated: CASSSVSETGVTEAFF.

V gene TRBV6-1 combines with J gene TRBJ1-1; D unresolved. CDR1 MNHNS and CDR2 SASEGT come from the germline V gene. V shed 3 bases and J shed 5 bases, with 13 bases lying between them. The CDR3 is 14 residues long. This CDR3 reads CASSDARRLTEAFF. DNA for the CDR3: TGTGCCAGCAGTGATGCCAGGCGTTTGACTGAAGCTTTCTTT.

As concerns this clone: Other DNA sequences from this sample encode an identical CDR3 as well. The rearrangement links TRBV7-2 to TRBJ2-7; TRBD1 matches 8 bases. The CDR3 covers 14 residues. After removal of 0 bases from V and 3 bases from J, the junction contained 1 base not matched to a gene. The V gene's germline CDR1 is SGHTA and CDR2 FQGNSA. As DNA, the CDR3 is TGTGCCAGCAGCTTAGCCGACAGGGGCTACGAGCAGTACTTC. Translating it yields CASSLADRGYEQYF.

V is TRBV5-8 and J is TRBJ2-7, with 10 bases that match TRBD2. This CDR3 is 16 amino acids long. V trimming: 1 base; J trimming: 2 bases; junction bases outside the gene matches: 6. From germline, CDR1 is SGHTS and CDR2 YDEGEE. DNA for the CDR3: TGTGCCAGCAGCTTGTACCTAGCGGGAGCCCCCTACGAGCAGTACTTC. It is translated as CASSLYLAGAPYEQYF.

The chain links TRBV2 to TRBJ1-2; 8 bases are a match to TRBD1. This CDR3 region has 12 residues. The trim removed 7 bases at V and 6 bases at J, leaving 4 bases unmatched. Germline loops: CDR1 SNHLY, CDR2 FYNNEI. Here the CDR3 reads CASKSGGHGYTF. For the CDR3, the DNA is TGTGCCAGCAAATCAGGGGGCCATGGCTACACCTTC.

The table lists this clone with a few counts. The chain combines TRBV12-3 or TRBV12-4 with TRBJ1-5; D gene ambiguous. Trimming took 2 bases from V and 4 from J, leaving 6 bases between them. This CDR3 region has 13 residues. CDR3 nucleotides: TGTGCCAGCAGTTTAAACGGTAATCAGCCCCAGCATTTT. Its protein product is CASSLNGNQPQHF.

The rearrangement uses TRBV19 and TRBJ2-7; tentative D call: TRBD1 (5 bases). The ends were cut back, 6 bases at V and 5 bases at J, with 14 bases in the middle. The CDR3 contains 13 residues. CDR1 and CDR2 (germline): LNHDA, SQIVND (reference sequence). The CDR3 spells CASRMAAGHEQYF. The DNA for the CDR3 is TGTGCCAGTAGAATGGCGGCAGGGCACGAGCAGTACTTC.

This rearrangement joins TRBV6-1 to TRBJ1-6; possibly TRBD1 for D (5 bases). Germline-derived CDR1 and CDR2 are MNHNS and SASEGT. V lost 3 bases, J lost 10 bases, and 16 bases lay in between. The CDR3 runs 15 residues. CDR3 amino acids: CASSDQGGSLSPLHF. CDR3 bases: TGTGCCAGCAGTGATCAGGGAGGGAGTTTATCACCCCTCCACTTT.

This clone was seen only once. The V and J genes are TRBV7-3 and TRBJ2-7, with D tentatively TRBD1 (5 bases). V was shortened by 5 bases and J by 2 bases, with 25 bases between the two germline ends. Germline V lookup: CDR1 SGHTA, CDR2 FQGTGA. This CDR3 comprises 18 residues. As DNA, the CDR3 is TGTGCCAGCAGCCCACCCAGGGAAGCAGGAACCGCCACCTACGAGCAGTACTTC. As protein: CASSPPREAGTATYEQYF.

This clone appeared a few times. The V gene is TRBV7-2, the J gene TRBJ2-1; D is possibly TRBD2 (6 bases). The CDR3 is 11 amino acids. Germline V gene data show CDR1 as SGHTA and CDR2 as FQGNSA. Trimming cost V 2 bases and J 16 bases, with 12 bases left between them. The CDR3 nucleotides read TGTGCCAGCAGCTTATATCGCGGGAATTTCTTC. Amino acids: CASSLYRGNFF.

The CDR3 DNA is TGTGCCAGCAGTAAGACACAGGCCTACGAGCAGTACTTC. This encodes CASSKTQAYEQYF. The chain couples TRBV11-2 to TRBJ2-7; D perhaps matches TRBD1 (5 bases). The CDR3 is 13 residues long. Germline V gene lookup returns CDR1 SGHAT and CDR2 FQNNGV. With 6 bases removed from V and 2 bases from J, the gap between germline ends came to 11 bases. Using reference TRBV11-2 and TRBJ2-7 for the parts outside the CDR3, the full variable domain is EAGVAQSPRYKIIEKRQSVAFWCNPISGHATLYWYQQILGQGPKLLIQFQNNGVVDDSQLPKDRFSAERLKGVDSTLKIQPAKLEDSAVYLCASSKTQAYEQYFGPGTRLTVT.